Listed below are T cell receptor beta chains from one sample, sequenced in a study of blood T cells in healthy people across ages. Via MiXCR, TCRdb re-called the 5' RACE reads, giving one row per CDR3 protein. Among 710,000 or so distinct CDR3 sequences, roughly 30% were seen once, and the ten largest hold 15% to 17%. The material sequenced was blood. The receptors stem from a woman at least 80 years old in good health. Both conserved end residues are part of each CDR3. A D gene is named only where the DNA matches it firmly. Size is stated for part of the rows, as once, few or many counts, or as a class when the clone is expanded.

CASTEYGTQYF	TGTGCCAGCACCGAATATGGAACCCAGTACTTC	-	once	TRBJ2-5	TRBV6-6
CSASLAWGNTEAFF	TGCAGTGCTTCCTTGGCCTGGGGGAACACTGAAGCTTTCTTT	-	few	TRBJ1-1	TRBV20-1
CASSSTGTGGFFYGYTF	TGTGCCAGCAGCTCAACCGGGACAGGGGGCTTTTTCTATGGCTACACCTTC	TRBD1	-	TRBJ1-2	TRBV7-2
CATSRDKGYYEQYF	TGTGCCACCAGCAGAGACAAGGGATACTACGAGCAGTACTTC	-	many	TRBJ2-7	TRBV15
CASSPATSGGETQYF	TGCGCCAGCAGCCCTGCGACTAGCGGGGGCGAGACCCAGTACTTC	TRBD2	few	TRBJ2-5	TRBV5-1
CASSSRGGDTQYF	TGTGCCAGCAGCTCCCGAGGTGGGGATACGCAGTATTTT	-	few	TRBJ2-3	TRBV7-2
CTGSSTGTLSTDTQYF	TGCACCGGCAGCTCCACCGGGACCCTTAGCACAGATACGCAGTATTTT	-	-	TRBJ2-3	TRBV5-1
CASSAEGYTGELFF	TGTGCCAGCAGCGCAGAGGGATACACCGGGGAGCTGTTTTTT	-	-	TRBJ2-2	TRBV9
CASSPGQFTSGANVLTF	TGTGCCAGCAGTCCGGGACAGTTCACCTCTGGGGCCAACGTCCTGACTTTC	TRBD1	many	TRBJ2-6	TRBV27
CSAKERGGYNEQFF	TGCAGTGCTAAAGAGCGGGGGGGCTACAATGAGCAGTTCTTC	TRBD2	-	TRBJ2-1	TRBV20-1
CASSSATQGLAGASSYEQYF	TGTGCCAGCAGCTCGGCCACCCAGGGACTAGCGGGGGCGTCCTCCTACGAGCAGTACTTC	TRBD2	many	TRBJ2-7	TRBV5-6
CSARAGEPYEQYF	TGCAGTGCTAGAGCGGGGGAGCCCTACGAGCAGTACTTC	-	-	TRBJ2-7	TRBV20-1